These 9 T cell receptor beta chains were sequenced from one sample in a study of blood T cell repertoires in COVID-19. The data were produced by immunoSEQ multiplex PCR, yet TCRdb's version contains in-frame clones alone and is incomplete. The sample lists roughly 240,000 clones, around 88% occurring once. Sequencing used PBMCs or T cells enriched from blood (not recorded which). All receptors derive from a woman aged 40 to 50 with acute COVID-19.

The gene calls are TRBV18 and TRBJ2-6; possibly TRBD2 for D (7 bases). V dropped 3 bases and J dropped 0 bases, with 9 bases sitting between them. In germline, CDR1 is KGHSH, CDR2 LQKENI. The CDR3 is made up of 16 amino acids. The CDR3 reads CASSPRGASGANVLTF. As DNA, the CDR3 is TGTGCCAGCTCACCTCGGGGGGCCTCTGGGGCCAACGTCCTGACTTTC.

Only one count was recorded for this clone. The chain uses TRBV2 and TRBJ1-5; perhaps TRBD1 as D (6 bases). The V gene's germline CDR1 is SNHLY and CDR2 FYNNEI. The CDR3 loop spans 12 amino acids. V lost 8 bases, J lost 2 bases, and 7 bases lay in between. The CDR3 DNA sequence: TGTGCCAGCCGACAGGGCAATCAGCCCCAGCATTTT. Protein sequence: CASRQGNQPQHF.

The rearrangement uses TRBV14 and TRBJ1-2; TRBD1 aligns across 9 bases. This CDR3 has 14 residues. Per germline, CDR1 SGHDN and CDR2 FVKESK. Trimming removed 2 bases from V and 4 bases from J; junction bases left unmatched: 2. Written as DNA, the CDR3 is TGTGCCAGCAGCCAAATGACAGGGGGCTATGGCTACACCTTC. Protein: CASSQMTGGYGYTF.

J is TRBJ1-5 and V is TRBV10-1, with TRBD1 identical over 7 bases. V trimming: 2 bases; J trimming: 7 bases; junction bases outside the gene matches: 29. CDR3 length: 22 residues. Germline assignment: CDR1 WNHNN and CDR2 SYGVQD (reference sequence). This chain's CDR3 is CASSETLVLGGVRTLDHQPQHF. The CDR3 region has the DNA TGCGCCAGCAGTGAGACGCTGGTCCTAGGGGGCGTACGGACGCTAGACCACCAGCCCCAGCATTTT.

J is TRBJ2-7 and V is TRBV10-3, with D tentatively TRBD2 (5 bases). The germline gives CDR1 ENHRY, CDR2 SYGVKD. This CDR3 has 12 residues. V lost 11 bases and J lost 4, with 15 bases in between. The CDR3 is CASSFGGYEQYF. CDR3 DNA: TGTGCCTCTTCGTTCGGAGGATACGAGCAGTACTTC.

The rearrangement uses TRBV19 and TRBJ2-1, with TRBD2 matching 7 bases. The CDR3 covers 13 residues. Germline V gene data show CDR1 as LNHDA and CDR2 as SQIVND (reference sequence). With V trimmed by 7 bases and J by 4 bases, 4 bases remained unmatched. The CDR3 is CASTGGGYNEQFF. The CDR3 coding sequence is TGTGCCAGTACGGGGGGAGGTTACAATGAGCAGTTCTTC.

On this clone: At one end, the junction sequence differs from germline, possibly due to a read error. The chain joins TRBV12-3 or TRBV12-4 to TRBJ1-1; D may be TRBD1 (6 bases). The CDR3 is 12 residues long. CDR3 coding DNA: TGTGCCAGCAGTTTGGGGGACACTCAAGCTTTCTTT. Protein: CASSLGDTQAFF.

The chain has TRBV10-2 and TRBJ1-2; 7 nucleotides agree with TRBD1. Germline-derived CDR1 and CDR2 are WSHSY and SAAADI. CDR3 length: 15 residues. J lost 7 bases, V lost 7 bases, and 15 bases had no gene match. This CDR3 reads CASTGRGDPLGGYTF. The CDR3 DNA follows: TGCGCCAGCACCGGCAGGGGGGATCCACTGGGTGGCTACACCTTC.

This chain connects TRBV18 to TRBJ2-7; 12 nucleotides agree with TRBD2. The CDR3 runs to 16 residues. V shed 5 bases, J shed 5 bases, and the junction held 10 bases outside the gene matches. The germline V gene has CDR1 KGHSH and CDR2 LQKENI. The CDR3: CASSERLAGGVHEQYV. The CDR3 DNA reads TGTGCCAGCTCAGAACGGCTAGCGGGAGGGGTGCACGAGCAGTACGTC.